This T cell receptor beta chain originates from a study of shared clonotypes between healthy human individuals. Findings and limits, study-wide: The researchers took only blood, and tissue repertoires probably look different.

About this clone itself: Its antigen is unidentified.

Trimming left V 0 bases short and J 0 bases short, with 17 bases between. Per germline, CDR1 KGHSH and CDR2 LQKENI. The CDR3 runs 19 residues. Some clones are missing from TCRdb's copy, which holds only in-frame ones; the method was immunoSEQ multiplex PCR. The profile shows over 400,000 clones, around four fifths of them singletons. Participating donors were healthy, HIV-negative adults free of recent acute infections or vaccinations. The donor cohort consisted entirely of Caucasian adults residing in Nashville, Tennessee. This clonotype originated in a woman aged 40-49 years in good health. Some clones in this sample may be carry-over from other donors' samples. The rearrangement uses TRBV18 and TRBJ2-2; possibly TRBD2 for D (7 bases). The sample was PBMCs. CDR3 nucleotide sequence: TGTGCCAGCTCACCACCGGGGGGGGGCCCTACCGCGAACACCGGGGAGCTGTTTTTT. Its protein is CASSPPGGGPTANTGELFF.